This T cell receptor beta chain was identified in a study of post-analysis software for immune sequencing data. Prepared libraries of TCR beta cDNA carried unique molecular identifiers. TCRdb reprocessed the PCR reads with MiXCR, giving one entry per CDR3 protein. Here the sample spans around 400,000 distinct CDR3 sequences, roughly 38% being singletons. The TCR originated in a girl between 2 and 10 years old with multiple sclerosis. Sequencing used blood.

CDR3 DNA: TGCGCCAGCAGCTGGGAGACAGGGACCGAAGCTTTCTTT. Residues: CASSWETGTEAFF. The chain uses TRBV5-1 and TRBJ1-1; the match to TRBD1 covers 7 bases. The length of the CDR3 is 13 residues. The V and J ends lost 3 bases and 8 bases, in that order; junction bases with no gene match: 7. Germline loops: CDR1 SGHRS, CDR2 YFSETQ.